The 19 T cell receptor beta chains reported below all come from one sample, sequenced in a study of beta chain features in type 1 diabetes. The sequenced template was cDNA made from the entire isolated RNA. Generated by immunoSEQ multiplex PCR, the TCRdb table keeps only in-frame clones and is missing some. The sample carries approximately 340,000 clones, roughly 15% recorded once. Specimen: naive CD4+ T cells from blood. These receptors originate from a young woman in good health.

The table lists this clone with a few counts. The J gene is TRBJ2-5, the V gene TRBV29-1; 7 nucleotides align to TRBD2. Germline V CDR1 and CDR2: SQVTM, ANQGSEA. J gave up 2 bases and V 7 bases, and 7 bases lay outside the gene matches. The CDR3 loop spans 13 amino acids. The DNA for the CDR3 is TGCAGCGCTAGCGGCCGGGGTCAAGAGACCCAGTACTTC. Translated: CSASGRGQETQYF.

This clone was detected only once. The gene calls are TRBV2 and TRBJ2-3, with TRBD1 matching over 9 bases. Germline loops: CDR1 SNHLY, CDR2 FYNNEI. V was pared by 9 bases and J by 3 bases, with 10 bases of the junction left unmatched. The CDR3 has 15 amino acids. DNA for the CDR3: TGTGCCAGAACTACAGGGGGCCGGAAGACAGATACGCAGTATTTT. Protein product: CARTTGGRKTDTQYF.

This clone came up a few times. The chain employs TRBV4-2 and TRBJ2-5; 7 nucleotides agree with TRBD2. V shed 4 bases and J 1 base; nucleotides not matched to a gene: 6. There are 15 residues in the CDR3. Germline CDR1 is LGHNA and CDR2 is YNFKEQ. CDR3 sequence (DNA): TGTGCCAGCAGCCCTAATCAGCGGGGCCAAGAGACCCAGTACTTC. It codes for CASSPNQRGQETQYF.

Only a few counts were recorded for this clone. The gene calls are TRBV6-5 and TRBJ1-4; D is ambiguous. Germline-derived CDR1 and CDR2 are MNHEY and SVGAGI. V dropped 4 bases and J dropped 3 bases, with 12 bases sitting between them. The CDR3 loop spans 15 amino acids. This chain's CDR3 is CASSSRTEPNEKLFF. CDR3 in DNA: TGTGCCAGCAGTTCCCGTACAGAGCCTAATGAAAAACTGTTTTTT.

This clone was detected a few times. The chain combines TRBV7-2 with TRBJ1-3; D possibly corresponds to TRBD1 (5 bases). The V end lost 1 base, the J end lost 0 bases, and 7 bases lay between the germline ends. The germline V gene encodes CDR1 SGHTA and CDR2 FQGNSA. The CDR3 covers 15 residues. DNA of the CDR3: TGTGCCAGCAGCTTAGGACAGACCTCTGGAAACACCATATATTTT. Translated: CASSLGQTSGNTIYF.

The chain is built from TRBV19 and TRBJ1-1, with D unclear. The V and J ends lost 5 bases and 1 base respectively, with 8 bases between them. CDR1 LNHDA and CDR2 SQIVND come from the germline V gene (reference sequence). CDR3 length: 13 residues. As DNA, the CDR3 is TGTGCCAGTAGTTATCGACAGAACACTGAAGCTTTCTTT. Translated, it gives CASSYRQNTEAFF.

The chain is built from TRBV27 and TRBJ2-1, with TRBD1 identical over 7 bases. The V gene end was trimmed by 3 bases and the J gene end by 9 bases; junction bases not matched to a gene: 8. CDR1 is MNHEY and CDR2 is SMNVEV in the germline V gene (reference sequence). The CDR3 contains 14 residues. This CDR3 reads CASSFDRVGREQFF. CDR3 nucleotide sequence: TGTGCCAGCAGTTTTGACAGGGTAGGGCGTGAGCAGTTCTTC.

This clone has just a few counts. This chain joins TRBV7-2 and TRBJ2-1; D is possibly TRBD1 (6 bases). CDR1 and CDR2 from the germline V gene are SGHTA and FQGNSA. The CDR3 is made up of 13 amino acids. The V and J ends lost 5 bases and 7 bases respectively, with 12 bases between them. DNA of the CDR3: TGTGCCAGCAGCATCGGACAGTTTAATGAGCAGTTCTTC. This sequence encodes CASSIGQFNEQFF.

The V and J genes are TRBV7-8 and TRBJ2-6; perhaps TRBD1 as D (6 bases). Germline CDR1 is SGHVS and CDR2 is FQNEAQ. The V end was cut by 4 bases, the J end by 0 bases, with 13 bases between. The CDR3 sequence is 17 residues long. CDR3 in DNA: TGTGCCAGCAGCTCCAGGGGAATCAACTCTGGGGCCAACGTCCTGACTTTC. Its protein product is CASSSRGINSGANVLTF.

This clone turned up a few times. The rearrangement joins TRBV30 to TRBJ2-1; 8 bases match TRBD2. This CDR3 is 12 amino acids long. CDR1 is GTSNPN and CDR2 is SVGIG in the germline V gene (reference sequence). J gave up 16 bases and V 7 bases, and 15 bases lay outside the gene matches. The CDR3 reads CASTTSGPLGFF. CDR3 nucleotide sequence: TGTGCCTCGACTACTAGCGGTCCCTTGGGATTCTTC.

This clone turned up a few times. The chain uses TRBV19 and TRBJ2-3; TRBD2 might be the D (6 bases). Germline CDR1 LNHDA, CDR2 SQIVND (reference sequence). V lost 7 bases and J 4 bases, leaving 18 bases between the germline ends. The CDR3 length is 15 residues. The CDR3 sequence: CASKEGLFGADTQYF. The CDR3 coding sequence is TGTGCCAGTAAGGAGGGCCTTTTTGGAGCAGATACGCAGTATTTT.

This clone has just a few counts. The V and J genes are TRBV5-1 and TRBJ2-7, with D possibly matching TRBD2 (6 bases). The length of the CDR3 is 13 residues. V lost 1 base, J lost 3 bases, and 8 bases lay in between. Germline V lookup: CDR1 SGHRS, CDR2 YFSETQ. CDR3 coding DNA: TGCGCCAGCAGCTTGTCGCGGGACTACGAGCAGTACTTC. It specifies CASSLSRDYEQYF.

The rearrangement joins TRBV28 to TRBJ2-7; TRBD1 matches at 12 bases. Germline values: CDR1 MDHEN, CDR2 SYDVKM. The J segment lost 3 bases and the V segment lost 5 bases, leaving 11 bases of the junction unmatched. The CDR3 spans 17 residues. CDR3 protein: CASSPNIGDRGLYEQYF. In nucleotides, the CDR3 is TGTGCCAGCAGTCCAAATATTGGGGACAGGGGGCTCTACGAGCAGTACTTC.

The chain employs TRBV11-2 and TRBJ2-1, with D maybe TRBD2 (5 bases). Between the trimmed V and J ends, which lost 0 bases and 10 bases, there was a span of 7 bases. The CDR3 sequence is 12 residues long. The germline gives CDR1 SGHAT, CDR2 FQNNGV. CDR3 protein: CASSLEGREQFF. CDR3 nucleotide sequence: TGTGCCAGCAGCTTAGAGGGGAGAGAGCAGTTCTTC.

This clone showed up just a few times. The chain recombines TRBV18 with TRBJ2-7, with D maybe TRBD2 (6 bases). V was shortened by 2 bases and J by 2 bases, with 10 bases between the two germline ends. The CDR3 has 14 residues. The V gene's germline CDR1 is KGHSH and CDR2 LQKENI. The CDR3 DNA reads as TGTGCCAGCTCACCAGCGGGGCGAACCTACGAGCAGTACTTC. Translating it yields CASSPAGRTYEQYF.

This clone was observed a few times. The chain links TRBV19 to TRBJ1-5; weak D call: TRBD1 (5 bases). From germline, CDR1 is LNHDA and CDR2 SQIVND (reference sequence). V lost 6 bases, J lost 7 bases, and 10 bases lay in between. This CDR3 region has 12 residues. The CDR3 is CASRQGEQPQHF. In DNA, the CDR3 is TGTGCCAGTAGGCAGGGTGAACAGCCCCAGCATTTT.

The chain carries TRBV9 and TRBJ2-3; D is possibly TRBD1 (5 bases). CDR1 is SGDLS, CDR2 YYNGEE, per germline. Between the trimmed V and J ends, which lost 3 bases and 3 bases, there was a span of 23 bases. The CDR3 runs to 18 residues. The CDR3 region has the DNA TGTGCCAGCAGCGCCCATCCTCAGCAGGGTATTGGGACAGATACGCAGTATTTT. It translates to CASSAHPQQGIGTDTQYF.

For the CDR3, the DNA is TGTGCCAGCAGCGTAGATCCCAGAGGGCAGGGGACTAACTATGGCTACACCTTC. Its translation is CASSVDPRGQGTNYGYTF. The rearrangement uses TRBV9 and TRBJ1-2; TRBD1 is a possible D gene (6 bases). The V and J ends lost 0 bases and 0 bases respectively, with 18 bases between them. The CDR3 has 18 residues. Looked up from germline, CDR1 is SGDLS and CDR2 is YYNGEE. Full variable domain (rest looked up from reference TRBV9 and TRBJ1-2): DSGVTQTPKHLITATGQRVTLRCSPRSGDLSVYWYQQSLDQGLQFLIQYYNGEERAKGNILERFSAQQFPDLHSELNLSSLELGDSALYFCASSVDPRGQGTNYGYTFGSGTRLTVV.

This clone has a handful of counts. This chain links TRBV30 with TRBJ2-7; 10 positions match TRBD2. CDR1 GTSNPN and CDR2 SVGIG come from the germline V gene (reference sequence). This CDR3 is built from 15 residues. J gave up 6 bases and V 3 bases, and 11 bases lay outside the gene matches. In nucleotides, the CDR3 is TGTGCCTGGAGCCTAGTCGGGCTAGCGGGAGCCGAGCAGTACTTC. Protein sequence: CAWSLVGLAGAEQYF.